These 19 T cell receptor beta chains originate from one sample sequenced in a study of type 1 and type 2 diabetes patients. The PCR template was genomic DNA. Amplification of the beta chain CDR3 used 30 forward and 13 reverse multiplex primers. TCRdb itself ran the multiplex PCR reads through MiXCR, one entry per CDR3 protein. The sample holds under 300,000 distinct CDR3 sequences, 45% to 60% seen once. Sequenced sample: peripheral blood mononuclear cells (PBMCs). All receptors come from a man aged 18 to 29 with type 2 diabetes.

V is TRBV20-1 and J is TRBJ2-3; 8 bases line up with TRBD1. The germline V gene encodes CDR1 DFQATT and CDR2 SNEGSKA (reference sequence). The CDR3 extends over 13 amino acids. The ends lost 6 bases at V and 3 bases at J; junction bases unmatched: 5. The DNA for the CDR3 is TGCAGTGCCAGACAGGGGAGGACAGATACGCAGTATTTT. Its protein product is CSARQGRTDTQYF.

Only a few counts were recorded for this clonotype. The V call is TRBV9, the J call TRBJ2-7; 9 bases map to TRBD2. This CDR3 has 16 amino acids. V lost 3 bases, J lost 3 bases, and 10 bases stayed unmatched. Germline V gene lookup returns CDR1 SGDLS and CDR2 YYNGEE. This CDR3 reads CASSASRVAGVYEQYF. The CDR3 DNA sequence: TGTGCCAGCAGCGCCTCTCGAGTAGCGGGAGTCTACGAGCAGTACTTC. Drawing the rest from reference TRBV9 and TRBJ2-7, the complete variable domain is DSGVTQTPKHLITATGQRVTLRCSPRSGDLSVYWYQQSLDQGLQFLIQYYNGEERAKGNILERFSAQQFPDLHSELNLSSLELGDSALYFCASSASRVAGVYEQYFGPGTRLTVT.

This clonotype was observed a handful of times. The chain recombines TRBV19 with TRBJ1-2; the match to TRBD1 covers 7 bases. Trimming at V came to 3 bases and at J to 2 bases, leaving 9 bases not matched to a gene. The germline V gene encodes CDR1 LNHDA and CDR2 SQIVND (reference sequence). This CDR3 has 16 amino acids. CDR3 bases: TGTGCCAGTAGTATCCTGCTGAGACAGGGAAACTATGGCTACACCTTC. As protein: CASSILLRQGNYGYTF.

This clonotype was seen a few times. This rearrangement joins TRBV6-2 or TRBV6-3 to TRBJ2-3; 15 bases agree with TRBD2. CDR1 MNHEY and CDR2 SVGEGT come from the germline V gene. V lost 5 bases and J lost 7; bases outside the gene matches: 7. The CDR3 is made up of 16 amino acids. The CDR3 bases are TGTGCCAGCAGTCCCGGACTAGCGGGGGGGCTGAATACGCAGTATTTT. As protein: CASSPGLAGGLNTQYF.

The chain is built from TRBV7-2 and TRBJ2-7; D is perhaps TRBD2 (6 bases). Germline CDR1 and CDR2: SGHTA and FQGNSA. Trimming shortened V by 0 bases and J by 0 bases, and 18 bases separated the two germline ends. This CDR3 has 18 amino acids. The CDR3 spells CASSLALAASASSYEQYF. CDR3 nucleotide sequence: TGTGCCAGCAGCTTAGCCCTTGCGGCTAGCGCGAGCTCCTACGAGCAGTACTTC.

This clonotype was picked up many times. The rearrangement joins TRBV15 to TRBJ1-2, with D perhaps matching TRBD1 (6 bases). Trimming left V 1 base short and J 1 base short, with 22 bases between. The CDR3 totals 19 residues. The germline CDR1 and CDR2 sequences are LNHNV and YYDKDF (reference sequence). In DNA form, the CDR3 reads TGTGCCACCAGCAGAGCAACCATTCGGACAGCCTCATTTAACTATGGCTACACCTTC. As protein: CATSRATIRTASFNYGYTF.

The chain carries TRBV10-3 and TRBJ1-1; weak D call: TRBD1 (5 bases). Deletions cut 6 bases from V and 0 bases from J, with 14 bases between. Germline CDR1 and CDR2: ENHRY and SYGVKD. The CDR3 length is 15 residues. CDR3 protein: CAIRGRGTVNTEAFF. The DNA of the CDR3 is TGTGCCATCAGAGGAAGGGGTACAGTGAACACTGAAGCTTTCTTT.

As concerns this clonotype: A much more abundant neighbour one base away suggests this may be a read error. V is TRBV25-1 and J is TRBJ2-3; D not certain. Germline CDR1 is MGHDK and CDR2 is SYGVNS. The CDR3 covers 14 residues. V dropped 5 bases and J dropped 2 bases, with 11 bases sitting between them. CDR3 coding DNA: TGTGCCAGCAGTCGGCAGCATCCCACAGATACGCAGTATTTT. It translates to CASSRQHPTDTQYF.

This clonotype came up a few times. The chain combines TRBV7-8 with TRBJ1-6; D is possibly TRBD1 (6 bases). Trimming took 1 base from V and 8 from J, leaving 15 bases between them. The CDR3 extends over 16 amino acids. Germline CDR1 is SGHVS and CDR2 is FQNEAQ. CDR3 sequence: CASSLDGRQDDSPLHF. The CDR3 DNA follows: TGTGCCAGCAGCTTAGATGGTAGACAGGACGATTCACCCCTCCACTTT.

On this clonotype: Mismatch with germline at one junction end may stem from a read error. This chain links TRBV2 with TRBJ2-7; a possible D gene is TRBD1 (6 bases). CDR1 is SNHLY, CDR2 FYNNEI, per germline. The length of the CDR3 is 14 residues. In DNA form, the CDR3 reads TGTGCCAGCAGAGAAGACAGGCCCTCCTACGAGCAGTACTTC. Translation gives CASREDRPSYEQYF.

This clonotype was observed once. The chain combines TRBV6-5 with TRBJ2-1; D not resolved. The CDR3 contains 13 residues. The ends were cut back, 6 bases at V and 8 bases at J, with 14 bases in the middle. Germline loops: CDR1 MNHEY, CDR2 SVGAGI. CDR3 sequence reads: CASRSFVEDEQFF. The CDR3 coding sequence is TGTGCCAGCAGGTCTTTTGTTGAGGATGAGCAGTTCTTC.

The V and J genes are TRBV6-6 and TRBJ2-3; weak D call: TRBD2 (5 bases). Trimming took off 0 bases at V and 4 bases at J, with 8 bases between the two ends. This CDR3 region has 14 residues. Per the germline V gene, CDR1 is MNHNY and CDR2 is SVGAGI (reference sequence). The CDR3 bases are TGTGCCAGCAGTTACTCGGACTCTTCAGATACGCAGTATTTT. It codes for CASSYSDSSDTQYF.

This clonotype appeared a few times. V is TRBV6-6 and J is TRBJ1-6; D is undetermined. Germline values: CDR1 MNHNY, CDR2 SVGAGI (reference sequence). The CDR3 is made up of 14 amino acids. V was shortened by 2 bases and J by 10 bases, with 12 bases between the two germline ends. The CDR3 nucleotides read TGTGCCAGCAGTTACGGTTTACAGCTGTCACCCCTCCACTTT. Protein product: CASSYGLQLSPLHF.

J is TRBJ1-4 and V is TRBV7-6; D call uncertain. Germline values: CDR1 SGHVS, CDR2 FNYEAQ. Between the trimmed V and J ends, which lost 0 bases and 0 bases, there was a span of 11 bases. The CDR3 sequence is 17 residues long. CDR3 amino acids: CASSLAGGVATNEKLFF. The CDR3 nucleotides read TGTGCCAGCAGCTTAGCCGGCGGAGTTGCAACTAATGAAAAACTGTTTTTT. Full variable domain (outside the CDR3, taken from reference TRBV7-6 and TRBJ1-4): GAGVSQSPRYKVTKRGQDVALRCDPISGHVSLYWYRQALGQGPEFLTYFNYEAQQDKSGLPNDRFSAERPEGSISTLTIQRTEQRDSAMYRCASSLAGGVATNEKLFFGSGTQLSVL.

The chain employs TRBV20-1 and TRBJ2-3; D unclear. The CDR3 has 14 residues. Germline assignment: CDR1 DFQATT and CDR2 SNEGSKA (reference sequence). Trimming cost V 6 bases and J 1 base, with 14 bases left between them. The CDR3 bases are TGCAGTGCCACCGAGGAGTTGGGCACAGATACGCAGTATTTT. Amino acid sequence: CSATEELGTDTQYF.

This clonotype was recorded only once. The rearrangement uses TRBV15 and TRBJ1-1; a weak D match, TRBD1 (6 bases). V dropped 3 bases and J dropped 0 bases, with 17 bases sitting between them. The germline CDR1 and CDR2 sequences are LNHNV and YYDKDF (reference sequence). The CDR3 consists of 17 residues. CDR3 in amino acids: CATSSPRDTILNTEAFF. In DNA form, the CDR3 reads TGTGCCACCAGCAGTCCCCGGGACACCATCCTGAACACTGAAGCTTTCTTT.

The V and J genes are TRBV20-1 and TRBJ2-7, with D possibly matching TRBD2 (6 bases). CDR1 is DFQATT, CDR2 SNEGSKA, per germline (reference sequence). V lost 0 bases and J lost 2, with 14 bases in between. There are 15 residues in the CDR3. CDR3 sequence (DNA): TGCAGTGCTAGAGAACTGGGACTGTCGACCTACGAGCAGTACTTC. It translates to CSARELGLSTYEQYF.

The chain employs TRBV30 and TRBJ2-5; D unresolved. CDR1 and CDR2 (germline): GTSNPN, SVGIG (reference sequence). Trimming left V 3 bases short and J 0 bases short, with 5 bases between. The CDR3 consists of 12 residues. Here the CDR3 DNA reads TGTGCCTGGAGCCAGAACCAAGAGACCCAGTACTTC. Its translation is CAWSQNQETQYF.

The chain carries TRBV7-9 and TRBJ2-1; 7 nucleotides agree with TRBD1. This CDR3 contains 14 residues. The germline V gene has CDR1 SEHNR and CDR2 FQNEAQ (reference sequence). Losses at the gene ends were 5 bases for V and 6 bases for J; bases not matched to a gene: 7. The CDR3: CASSQDRVGNEQFF. As DNA, the CDR3 is TGTGCCAGCAGCCAAGACAGGGTGGGCAATGAGCAGTTCTTC.